Below are 21 T cell receptor beta chains sequenced from a single sample in a study of T cells in tuberculosis. Time point in this sample: new active TB diagnosis, blood taken before or within 7 days of starting treatment. Using immunoSEQ multiplex PCR, the repertoire was profiled, and TCRdb retains in-frame clones only, with some absent. The sample consists of tens of thousands of clones, approximately 85% of them appearing once. The sequenced sample was PBMCs, obtained at tuberculosis diagnosis. These receptors were obtained from an adult with tuberculosis.

The V gene is TRBV9, the J gene TRBJ1-5; 11 positions match TRBD1. Germline values: CDR1 SGDLS, CDR2 YYNGEE. CDR3 length: 15 amino acids. With V trimmed by 4 bases and J by 7 bases, 7 bases remained unmatched. In DNA, the CDR3 is TGTGCCAGCAGCCAAGGGACAGGGGGAGGACAGCCCCAGCATTTT. It yields the protein CASSQGTGGGQPQHF.

The chain couples TRBV6-6 to TRBJ2-5; a possible D gene is TRBD1 (6 bases). The better agreement between TRBJ2-7 and the DNA end casts doubt on the J call. The CDR3 runs to 12 residues. The germline V gene encodes CDR1 MNHNY and CDR2 SVGAGI (reference sequence). Here the CDR3 reads CASRSGQYEQYF. CDR3 bases: TGTGCCAGCAGATCAGGACAGTACGAGCAGTACTTC.

This clone has only a few counts. The chain recombines TRBV5-4 with TRBJ2-2; possible D gene TRBD2, 5 bases. The V and J ends lost 4 bases and 4 bases respectively, with 14 bases between them. The CDR3 is 15 residues long. Germline V CDR1 and CDR2: SGHNT, YYREEE (reference sequence). The DNA for the CDR3 is TGTGCCAGCAGCACCACTAGAACTGGCACCGGGGAGCTGTTTTTT. As protein: CASSTTRTGTGELFF.

The rearrangement uses TRBV30 and TRBJ1-3; D is unresolved. With 0 bases removed from V and 4 bases from J, the gap between germline ends came to 7 bases. Germline CDR1 is GTSNPN and CDR2 is SVGIG (reference sequence). This CDR3 has 13 residues. The DNA of the CDR3 is TGTGCCTGGAGTGTACAGACCGGAAACACCATATATTTT. Amino acid sequence: CAWSVQTGNTIYF.

The rearrangement links TRBV10-1 to TRBJ2-3, with D tentatively TRBD2 (5 bases). The CDR3 is 13 residues long. Germline V gene lookup returns CDR1 WNHNN and CDR2 SYGVQD (reference sequence). Trimming cost V 1 base and J 4 bases, with 6 bases left between them. DNA for the CDR3: TGCGCCAGCAGTGAGTTCGGGGCAGATACGCAGTATTTT. As protein: CASSEFGADTQYF.

The V and J genes are TRBV15 and TRBJ2-7; D is ambiguous. The V end was cut by 0 bases, the J end by 0 bases, with 9 bases between. Germline V gives CDR1 LNHNV, CDR2 YYDKDF (reference sequence). CDR3 length: 15 amino acids. CDR3 in amino acids: CATSRDATSSYEQYF. The CDR3 coding sequence is TGTGCCACCAGCAGAGATGCGACTTCCTCCTACGAGCAGTACTTC.

CDR3 residues: CASSIDESDNQPQHF. The CDR3 DNA sequence: TGTGCCAGTAGTATAGATGAGAGCGACAATCAGCCCCAGCATTTT. The chain carries TRBV19 and TRBJ1-5; D gene uncertain. The germline CDR1 and CDR2 sequences are LNHDA and SQIVND (reference sequence). This CDR3 is 15 amino acids long. Trimming cost V 0 bases and J 3 bases, with 9 bases left between them.

J is TRBJ2-5 and V is TRBV29-1; 10 bases match TRBD2. V was pared by 3 bases and J by 0 bases, with 4 bases of the junction left unmatched. CDR1 is SQVTM, CDR2 ANQGSEA, per germline. The CDR3 has 15 residues. The CDR3 DNA sequence: TGCAGCGTTGATAGGGGACTAGCGTACCAAGAGACCCAGTACTTC. Protein sequence: CSVDRGLAYQETQYF.

This rearrangement joins TRBV11-1 to TRBJ2-2; no clear D. Trimming shortened V by 5 bases and J by 8 bases, and 9 bases separated the two germline ends. The CDR3 is 12 amino acids. Germline assignment: CDR1 SGHAT and CDR2 FQDESV (reference sequence). CDR3 DNA: TGTGCCAGCAGCCCGGGTCGGGGGGAGCTGTTTTTT. Translating gives CASSPGRGELFF.

The V gene is TRBV5-8, the J gene TRBJ1-2, with D maybe TRBD1 (6 bases). The CDR3 is 13 residues long. Between the trimmed V and J ends, which lost 2 bases and 7 bases, there was a span of 12 bases. Per germline, CDR1 SGHTS and CDR2 YDEGEE. CDR3 residues: CASSFPGGPGYTF. Written as DNA, the CDR3 is TGTGCCAGCAGCTTTCCCGGGGGGCCTGGCTACACCTTC. The full variable domain, rest sourced from reference TRBV5-8 and TRBJ1-2, is EAGVTQSPTHLIKTRGQQATLRCSPISGHTSVYWYQQALGLGLQFLLWYDEGEERNRGNFPPRFSGRQFPNYSSELNVNALELEDSALYLCASSFPGGPGYTFGSGTRLTVV.

The genes are TRBV9 and TRBJ2-1, with D unclear. V gave up 2 bases and J gave up 6 bases, with 12 bases separating them. Germline V gene lookup returns CDR1 SGDLS and CDR2 YYNGEE. CDR3 length equals 14 residues. The CDR3 loop is CASSVTGVRNEQFF. For the CDR3, the DNA is TGTGCCAGCAGCGTGACTGGTGTCCGCAATGAGCAGTTCTTC.

CDR3 sequence reads: CASSLDGQRGETQYF. The CDR3 region has the DNA TGTGCCAGCAGCCTCGACGGCCAGCGGGGAGAGACCCAGTACTTC. This sequence joins TRBV11-2 and TRBJ2-5, with 7 nucleotides matching TRBD2. V was pared by 5 bases and J by 4 bases, with 10 bases of the junction left unmatched. The germline CDR1 and CDR2 sequences are SGHAT and FQNNGV. The CDR3 spans 15 residues.

The chain combines TRBV5-4 with TRBJ1-1; no clear D. This CDR3 is 13 amino acids long. Looked up from germline, CDR1 is SGHNT and CDR2 is YYREEE (reference sequence). The V end lost 7 bases, the J end lost 5 bases, and 15 bases lay between the germline ends. CDR3 in DNA: TGTGCCAGCGGACTGGAAGGGTTGACTGAAGCTTTCTTT. Translated: CASGLEGLTEAFF.

This sequence joins TRBV7-3 and TRBJ2-7; 9 nucleotides line up with TRBD1. Germline lookup yields CDR1 SGHTA and CDR2 FQGTGA. CDR3 length equals 15 residues. V shed 4 bases and J 4 bases; nucleotides not matched to a gene: 8. This CDR3 reads CASSSGQGLYYEQYF. In DNA, the CDR3 is TGTGCCAGCAGCTCGGGACAGGGCCTCTATTACGAGCAGTACTTC.

The rearrangement links TRBV4-1 to TRBJ1-4, with D tentatively TRBD1 (5 bases). V was cut by 0 bases and J by 8 bases, with 16 bases left in between. The CDR3 length is 16 residues. Germline-derived CDR1 and CDR2 are MGHRA and YSYEKL. CDR3 DNA: TGCGCCAGCAGCCAAGATCAGGCAGGGTCAAGGGAAAAACTGTTTTTT. This gives the protein CASSQDQAGSREKLFF.

This rearrangement joins TRBV4-1 to TRBJ1-4, with 8 bases matching TRBD1. CDR3 length equals 17 residues. CDR1 and CDR2 from the germline V gene are MGHRA and YSYEKL. Germline trimming cut 0 bases from V and 5 bases from J; bases unmatched to any gene: 8. For the CDR3, the DNA is TGCGCCAGCAGCCAAGATCAGCTCAGGGGGCGCAATGAAAAACTGTTTTTT. Amino acid sequence: CASSQDQLRGRNEKLFF.

This chain connects TRBV7-9 to TRBJ1-5, with unresolved D. Trimming removed 6 bases from V and 2 bases from J, with 14 bases in between. CDR1 is SEHNR, CDR2 FQNEAQ, per germline (reference sequence). The CDR3 is 15 amino acids. Here the CDR3 reads CASRSREGGNQPQHF. The CDR3, as DNA: TGTGCCAGCAGAAGTCGGGAAGGCGGCAATCAGCCCCAGCATTTT.

The rearrangement links TRBV2 to TRBJ2-5; the match to TRBD2 covers 7 bases. The germline V gene encodes CDR1 SNHLY and CDR2 FYNNEI. The CDR3 is made up of 14 amino acids. V lost 3 bases and J lost 4; bases outside the gene matches: 5. The CDR3 coding sequence is TGTGCCAGCAGTGAGGGGACTATTCTAGAGACCCAGTACTTC. It translates to CASSEGTILETQYF.

This chain connects TRBV30 to TRBJ2-2; the match to TRBD1 covers 9 bases. V was clipped by 3 bases and J by 9 bases; unmatched bases: 14. The CDR3 is made up of 16 amino acids. Germline assignment: CDR1 GTSNPN and CDR2 SVGIG (reference sequence). The CDR3 loop reads CAWRGQGLLAGRELFF. Here the CDR3 DNA reads TGTGCCTGGAGAGGACAGGGGTTACTCGCAGGCCGGGAGCTGTTTTTT.

V gene TRBV27 combines with J gene TRBJ1-4; D call uncertain. The germline V gene has CDR1 MNHEY and CDR2 SMNVEV (reference sequence). There are 20 residues in the CDR3. Deletions cut 0 bases from V and 8 bases from J, with 28 bases between. In DNA form, the CDR3 reads TGTGCCAGCAGTTTATCGGCCCTTGTCCTGACCCGCACGGGCGGGGAAAAACTGTTTTTT. Translation gives CASSLSALVLTRTGGEKLFF.

V usage is TRBV29-1 and J usage is TRBJ2-5; D ambiguous. The CDR3 totals 12 residues. V lost 0 bases and J 5 bases, leaving 7 bases between the germline ends. CDR1 and CDR2 (germline): SQVTM, ANQGSEA. The DNA for the CDR3 is TGCAGCGTTGAAGAATCGTCGGAGACCCAGTACTTC. Translated: CSVEESSETQYF. Full variable domain (rest looked up from reference TRBV29-1 and TRBJ2-5): SAVISQKPSRDICQRGTSLTIQCQVDSQVTMMFWYRQQPGQSLTLIATANQGSEATYESGFVIDKFPISRPNLTFSTLTVSNMSPEDSSIYLCSVEESSETQYFGPGTRLLVL.